A single sample is the source of the 28 T cell receptor beta chains below, sequenced in a study of T cells in Graves' hyperthyroidism and ophthalmopathy (dated by TCRdb to between 2018 and 2021). The method behind the library was multiplex PCR. Sequencing was carried out with an Illumina HiSeq 2000. Amplification of TCR beta CDR3 regions was carried out from RNA transcripts. For the first round of RT-PCR on the TCR CDR3, the HTBI primer set was used together with the Qiagen OneStep RT-PCR kit. The public reads were reanalyzed by TCRdb: fastp trimming at Q25, MiXCR alignment, in-frame beta chains only. Merged by CDR3 protein, the rows form single entries marked with the most common genes and DNA. Here the sample has some 500,000 distinct CDR3 sequences; less than 25% occur a single time. The top ten constitute roughly 12% of the sample. The sequenced material came from blood. The receptors were sampled from a woman in her twenties or thirties with Graves' ophthalmopathy.

This clonotype was observed many times. CDR3 protein: CASSRTGGGRETQYF. In DNA, the CDR3 is TGTGCCAGCAGCCGGACAGGGGGCGGACGGGAGACCCAGTACTTC. V and J are TRBV7-9 and TRBJ2-5, with 11 bases identical to TRBD1. Trimming cost V 5 bases and J 5 bases; bases outside gene matches: 7. The CDR3 consists of 15 residues. The germline CDR1 and CDR2 sequences are SEHNR and FQNEAQ (reference sequence).

This chain connects TRBV19 to TRBJ1-3, with D uncertain. This CDR3 spans 14 amino acids. The germline V and J ends were trimmed by 7 bases and 0 bases, with 10 bases remaining between them. Germline assignment: CDR1 LNHDA and CDR2 SQIVND (reference sequence). The DNA of the CDR3 is TGTGCCAGTATGAAGATATTCTCTGGAAACACCATATATTTT. It encodes CASMKIFSGNTIYF.

Remarks on this clonotype: One base away lies a much larger clone, so this may be a sequencing read error. The chain is built from TRBV7-2 and TRBJ1-2; D may be TRBD1 (5 bases). This CDR3 contains 12 residues. Germline V gene sequence: CDR1 SGHTA, CDR2 FQGNSA. CDR3 in amino acids: CSSSLPGLGYTF. CDR3 coding DNA: TGTTCCAGCAGCTTACCGGGGCTTGGCTACACCTTC.

Many counts were recorded for this clonotype. The V and J genes are TRBV30 and TRBJ1-2; 11 nucleotides agree with TRBD1. The CDR3 sequence is 14 residues long. CDR1 is GTSNPN, CDR2 SVGIG, per germline (reference sequence). J gave up 7 bases and V 2 bases, and 6 bases lay outside the gene matches. Written as DNA, the CDR3 is TGTGCCTGGAGTTTAGGGACAGGGGGTGTTGGCTACACCTTC. Translating it yields CAWSLGTGGVGYTF.

This clonotype was observed once. The V call is TRBV6-2 or TRBV6-3, the J call TRBJ1-2; a possible D gene is TRBD1 (5 bases). The V gene lost 4 bases and the J gene lost 8 bases, with 20 bases spanning the gap. Germline values: CDR1 MNHEY, CDR2 SVGEGT. There are 15 residues in the CDR3. The CDR3 DNA is TGTGCCAGCAGTTTTCCTCCGGGGCCCCCGGGAGGCTACACCTTC. This gives the protein CASSFPPGPPGGYTF.

Ten or more counts support this clonotype. V gene TRBV20-1 combines with J gene TRBJ2-5; the D is unclear. CDR3 length: 16 residues. Trimming stripped 0 bases from V and 1 base from J, with 15 bases between. Germline V lookup: CDR1 DFQATT, CDR2 SNEGSKA (reference sequence). The DNA for the CDR3 is TGCAGTGCTAGAGATGTACCCCACCGCATCCAAGAGACCCAGTACTTC. The encoded protein is CSARDVPHRIQETQYF.

Many counts were recorded for this clonotype. The chain recombines TRBV6-5 with TRBJ1-1; 7 bases fit TRBD1. The CDR3 runs to 15 residues. V lost 2 bases to trimming and J lost 4 bases; unmatched junction nucleotides: 7. CDR1 is MNHEY and CDR2 is SVGAGI in the germline V gene. CDR3 region: CASSYSYRQGTEAFF. The CDR3 nucleotides are TGTGCCAGCAGTTACAGCTATCGACAGGGCACTGAAGCTTTCTTT.

Ten or more counts support this clonotype. The chain uses TRBV6-5 and TRBJ1-1; D is undetermined. Trimming took off 7 bases at V and 1 base at J, with 10 bases between the two ends. Germline-derived CDR1 and CDR2 are MNHEY and SVGAGI. The CDR3 is 13 amino acids. The CDR3: CASTSTQNTEAFF. The CDR3 nucleotides are TGTGCCAGCACCTCGACTCAGAACACTGAAGCTTTCTTT.

In its sample, this clonotype was seen many times. V and J are TRBV7-8 and TRBJ2-6; 9 bases are shared with TRBD1. With 5 bases clipped from V and 5 bases from J, the junction kept 7 bases outside the gene matches. The CDR3 covers 16 residues. Per the germline V gene, CDR1 is SGHVS and CDR2 is FQNEAQ. CDR3 region: CASSETGGNWANVLTF. In DNA form, the CDR3 reads TGTGCCAGCAGCGAGACAGGGGGGAACTGGGCCAACGTCCTGACTTTC.

This clonotype appeared many times. The gene calls are TRBV6-1 and TRBJ1-2; no definite D call. The CDR3 contains 15 residues. The germline V and J ends were trimmed by 5 bases and 0 bases, with 13 bases remaining between them. Germline-derived CDR1 and CDR2 are MNHNS and SASEGT. In DNA, the CDR3 is TGTGCCAGCAGTCCCCGTGTCAGTACTAACTATGGCTACACCTTC. Protein sequence: CASSPRVSTNYGYTF.

The chain joins TRBV6-2 or TRBV6-3 to TRBJ1-1; 10 positions match TRBD1. V shed 5 bases and J 11 bases; nucleotides not matched to a gene: 14. The germline CDR1 and CDR2 sequences are MNHEY and SVGEGT. The CDR3 contains 15 residues. CDR3 coding DNA: TGTGCCAGCAGTCACTATCCGGACAGGGGGGACGCGGCTTTCTTT. It is translated as CASSHYPDRGDAAFF.

V and J are TRBV28 and TRBJ1-1, with D tentatively TRBD1 (6 bases). Germline CDR1 MDHEN, CDR2 SYDVKM. V lost 3 bases to trimming and J lost 6 bases, with 17 bases between them. The CDR3 is 15 amino acids. The CDR3 DNA is TGTGCCAGCAGTTTCTTCCAGGGGCTGGGCGCTGAAGCTTTCTTT. Protein: CASSFFQGLGAEAFF.

This clonotype has a count of ten or more. The rearrangement links TRBV6-2 or TRBV6-3 to TRBJ1-5; 10 nucleotides match TRBD1. CDR3 size: 16 residues. The V segment lost 4 bases and the J segment 1 base; nucleotides outside the gene matches: 4. Germline CDR1 reads MNHEY; CDR2 reads SVGEGT. The CDR3, as DNA: TGTGCCAGCAGTTTTGGACAGGGGGGGAGCAATCAGCCCCAGCATTTT. Its protein is CASSFGQGGSNQPQHF.

The rearrangement uses TRBV2 and TRBJ1-2; 8 positions agree with TRBD1. The CDR3 extends over 14 amino acids. The junction had 5 bases not matched to a gene; V was cut back by 4 bases and J by 4 bases. Germline V gene sequence: CDR1 SNHLY, CDR2 FYNNEI. The CDR3 loop is CASSVRQGSYGYTF. The CDR3, as DNA: TGTGCCAGCAGTGTCCGACAGGGGAGCTATGGCTACACCTTC.

This clonotype was counted many times. The gene calls are TRBV3-1 and TRBJ1-5, with no clear D. V shed 3 bases and J shed 6 bases, with 9 bases lying between them. This CDR3 has 13 amino acids. CDR1 and CDR2 from the germline V gene are LGHDT and YNNKEL (reference sequence). CDR3 sequence: CASSQGRTQPQHF. Here the CDR3 DNA reads TGTGCCAGCAGCCAGGGGAGGACTCAGCCCCAGCATTTT.

Points on this clonotype: Lacking the conserved final phenylalanine or tryptophan, this CDR3 likely reflects a read error. Because the CDR3's place on the DNA is in doubt, the DNA is left out and the CDR3 is given as listed by TCRdb. J is TRBJ2-2 and V is TRBV12-3 or TRBV12-4; no DNA check was done on the table's D call, TRBD1. Counting both end residues, the CDR3 totals 16 amino acids. The CDR3 sequence is CASRRQAGSNTGELFL.

This clonotype was observed many times. This CDR3 reads CASSSRQYNSPLHF. CDR3 sequence (DNA): TGTGCCAGCAGCTCCCGACAGTATAATTCACCCCTCCACTTT. The chain combines TRBV7-2 with TRBJ1-6, with D perhaps TRBD1 (5 bases). V was trimmed by 4 bases and J by 4 bases, leaving 8 bases between them. In germline, CDR1 is SGHTA, CDR2 FQGNSA. The CDR3 is made up of 14 amino acids.

Concerning this clonotype itself: A junction end diverges from the germline sequence, so it may reflect a read error. The chain employs TRBV28 and TRBJ2-7; D is perhaps TRBD2 (6 bases). Per germline, CDR1 MDHEN and CDR2 SYDVKM. The CDR3 runs 13 residues. The CDR3 loop reads CASTTRPSYEKYF. The CDR3 DNA reads TGTGCCAGCACGACTAGACCGAGCTACGAGAAGTACTTC.

This clonotype was counted ten times or more. V is TRBV7-9 and J is TRBJ2-2; the D is unclear. Germline V gene lookup returns CDR1 SEHNR and CDR2 FQNEAQ (reference sequence). CDR3 length equals 12 residues. The V end lost 2 bases, the J end lost 6 bases, and 4 bases lay between the germline ends. Here the CDR3 reads CASSLHPGELFF. As DNA, the CDR3 is TGTGCCAGCAGCTTACATCCCGGGGAGCTGTTTTTT.

This clonotype was found many times. The V gene is TRBV4-2, the J gene TRBJ2-5; D may be TRBD2 (6 bases). There are 17 residues in the CDR3. V was shortened by 3 bases and J by 2 bases, with 19 bases between the two germline ends. Germline assignment: CDR1 LGHNA and CDR2 YNFKEQ. The CDR3 spells CASSHVPGGAVQETQYF. DNA of the CDR3: TGTGCCAGCAGCCATGTGCCCGGGGGAGCCGTTCAAGAGACCCAGTACTTC.

This clonotype was picked up many times. The V gene is TRBV6-1, the J gene TRBJ1-2, with unresolved D. Per the germline V gene, CDR1 is MNHNS and CDR2 is SASEGT. Trimming removed 0 bases at V and 10 bases at J, with 9 bases between. The CDR3 consists of 12 residues. The CDR3 DNA reads as TGTGCCAGCAGTGAAGCAGGGCTCTACTACACCTTC. This sequence encodes CASSEAGLYYTF.

This chain joins TRBV6-1 and TRBJ1-2; the match to TRBD1 covers 7 bases. V shed 5 bases, J shed 8 bases, and the junction held 14 bases outside the gene matches. Germline V gene sequence: CDR1 MNHNS, CDR2 SASEGT. The CDR3 extends over 15 amino acids. CDR3 protein: CASSKMGQSSGGYTF. CDR3 nucleotides: TGTGCCAGCAGTAAGATGGGACAGTCATCAGGGGGCTACACCTTC.

This clonotype was seen at least ten times. The rearrangement joins TRBV29-1 to TRBJ1-1; the D is unclear. Germline CDR1 reads SQVTM; CDR2 reads ANQGSEA. The CDR3 is made up of 13 amino acids. V was trimmed by 4 bases and J by 4 bases, leaving 13 bases between them. CDR3 DNA: TGCAGCGTTGGAGGACTGCGGAGCACTGAAGCTTTCTTT. Amino acid sequence: CSVGGLRSTEAFF.

This clonotype was picked up a small number of times. The chain joins TRBV6-1 to TRBJ1-1; TRBD1 agrees at 10 bases. The CDR3 covers 15 residues. Germline V gene data show CDR1 as MNHNS and CDR2 as SASEGT. Trimming removed 5 bases from V and 4 bases from J; junction bases left unmatched: 7. The CDR3 spells CASSRPGQGFTEAFF. Here the CDR3 DNA reads TGTGCCAGCAGTAGGCCGGGACAGGGGTTCACTGAAGCTTTCTTT.

The sample holds many counts of this clonotype. The chain carries TRBV19 and TRBJ1-5, with D possibly being TRBD1 (5 bases). Germline V lookup: CDR1 LNHDA, CDR2 SQIVND (reference sequence). Trimming took 10 bases from V and 7 from J, leaving 23 bases between them. The CDR3 is made up of 15 amino acids. CDR3 protein: CATQGKGLSLQPQHF. CDR3 bases: TGTGCCACCCAAGGGAAGGGACTCAGTTTGCAGCCCCAGCATTTT.

This clonotype was counted a few times. The chain has TRBV18 and TRBJ2-2, with 7 bases aligning to TRBD2. Germline CDR1 is KGHSH and CDR2 is LQKENI. V lost 4 bases to trimming and J lost 8 bases; unmatched junction nucleotides: 7. CDR3 length: 14 residues. For the CDR3, the DNA is TGTGCCAGCTCACGAGAAGCGGGGAGAGGGGAGCTGTTTTTT. Protein: CASSREAGRGELFF.

The chain links TRBV7-2 to TRBJ2-7; unclear D gene. The CDR3 runs 14 residues. The V end was cut by 1 base, the J end by 0 bases, with 7 bases between. Germline CDR1 SGHTA, CDR2 FQGNSA. The CDR3 sequence: CASSLVESSYEQYF. CDR3 nucleotide sequence: TGTGCCAGCAGCTTAGTGGAAAGCTCCTACGAGCAGTACTTC. The variable domain in full, with the rest retrieved from reference TRBV7-2 and TRBJ2-7, is GAGVSQSPSNKVTEKGKDVELRCDPISGHTALYWYRQSLGQGLEFLIYFQGNSAPDKSGLPSDRFSAERTGGSVSTLTIQRTQQEDSAVYLCASSLVESSYEQYFGPGTRLTVT.

This clonotype was recorded at least ten times. This chain connects TRBV18 to TRBJ1-5; a weak D match, TRBD1 (6 bases). The CDR3 has 13 amino acids. Trimming took 5 bases from V and 4 from J, leaving 9 bases between them. Looked up from germline, CDR1 is KGHSH and CDR2 is LQKENI. The chain's CDR3 is CASSVDRNQPQHF. Written as DNA, the CDR3 is TGTGCCAGCTCAGTCGACAGGAATCAGCCCCAGCATTTT.